The 30 T cell receptor beta chains presented below share a single source sample, sequenced in a study of blood T cell repertoires in COVID-19. Profiling relied on immunoSEQ multiplex PCR, and the TCRdb table lists in-frame clones only, not all of them. The sample has around 310,000 clones; 88% are singletons. Sequencing used peripheral blood. Receptors originate from a woman aged 45-60 years with active or convalescent COVID-19.

The chain has TRBV30 and TRBJ1-5, with 10 bases fitting TRBD1. This CDR3 is 16 amino acids long. Looked up from germline, CDR1 is GTSNPN and CDR2 is SVGIG (reference sequence). The ends lost 2 bases at V and 3 bases at J; junction bases unmatched: 7. CDR3 loop: CAWSKDRGDHNQPQHF. The CDR3 bases are TGTGCCTGGAGTAAGGACAGGGGGGACCACAATCAGCCCCAGCATTTT.

This clone has a single count. V gene TRBV5-1 combines with J gene TRBJ2-1, with D maybe TRBD2 (5 bases). Looked up from germline, CDR1 is SGHRS and CDR2 is YFSETQ. The CDR3 is 13 residues long. V was cut by 3 bases and J by 8 bases, with 12 bases left in between. Here the CDR3 reads CASSSGNPDEQFF. Written as DNA, the CDR3 is TGCGCCAGCAGCTCCGGGAATCCAGATGAGCAGTTCTTC.

V usage is TRBV6-1 and J usage is TRBJ1-6, with 9 bases identical to TRBD1. J was trimmed by 0 bases and V by 4 bases; bases with no gene match: 4. The CDR3 covers 17 residues. Germline CDR1 MNHNS, CDR2 SASEGT. The DNA for the CDR3 is TGTGCCAGCAGTGGGGGGACAGGGCTCTCCTATAATTCACCCCTCCACTTT. It codes for CASSGGTGLSYNSPLHF.

The chain recombines TRBV27 with TRBJ2-7; 9 bases match TRBD1. Germline CDR1 MNHEY, CDR2 SMNVEV (reference sequence). This CDR3 has 15 residues. J lost 3 bases, V lost 0 bases, and 3 bases had no gene match. In nucleotides, the CDR3 is TGTGCCAGCAGTTTATCCGGGACAGGGTACTACGAGCAGTACTTC. Its translation is CASSLSGTGYYEQYF.

The J gene is TRBJ1-1, the V gene TRBV5-1, with D possibly TRBD1 on 5 matching bases. V lost 4 bases to trimming and J lost 4 bases, with 14 bases between them. Germline CDR1 SGHRS, CDR2 YFSETQ. The CDR3 spans 14 residues. The CDR3 reads CASSVPGLATEAFF. The DNA for the CDR3 is TGCGCCAGCAGCGTCCCGGGACTGGCCACTGAAGCTTTCTTT.

The chain joins TRBV12-3 or TRBV12-4 to TRBJ1-2, with a possible D match to TRBD1 (5 bases). The CDR3 consists of 13 residues. Trimming shortened V by 5 bases and J by 8 bases, and 15 bases separated the two germline ends. For the CDR3, the DNA is TGTGCCAGCAGTGTGCTAGGGGCGGGGGGCTACACCTTC. The encoded protein is CASSVLGAGGYTF.

The genes are TRBV4-2 and TRBJ2-1; TRBD1 matches 7 bases. This CDR3 has 13 residues. V lost 1 base, J lost 7 bases, and 1 base stayed unmatched. From germline, CDR1 is LGHNA and CDR2 YNFKEQ. The CDR3 here is CASSQGDRNEQFF. CDR3 coding DNA: TGTGCCAGCAGCCAAGGGGACAGAAATGAGCAGTTCTTC.

The chain joins TRBV5-1 to TRBJ1-1, with TRBD1 identical over 7 bases. CDR1 is SGHRS and CDR2 is YFSETQ in the germline V gene. CDR3 length equals 13 residues. After removal of 4 bases from V and 4 bases from J, the junction contained 4 bases not matched to a gene. The CDR3 here is CASSAGGPTEAFF. The CDR3 DNA sequence: TGCGCCAGCAGCGCAGGGGGTCCCACTGAAGCTTTCTTT.

The chain joins TRBV28 to TRBJ1-5; TRBD1 is a possible D gene (5 bases). Trimming took off 8 bases at V and 7 bases at J, with 21 bases between the two ends. The germline CDR1 and CDR2 sequences are MDHEN and SYDVKM. The CDR3 totals 15 residues. The CDR3 is CASLSSVSGKQPQHF. The CDR3 DNA reads as TGTGCCAGCCTTTCTAGTGTGTCAGGGAAGCAGCCCCAGCATTTT.

The rearrangement joins TRBV5-4 to TRBJ2-1; TRBD1 matches at 10 bases. The J segment lost 3 bases and the V segment lost 0 bases, leaving 3 bases of the junction unmatched. The V gene's germline CDR1 is SGHNT and CDR2 YYREEE (reference sequence). The CDR3 has 16 residues. Here the CDR3 reads CASSLGQGAVYNEQFF. Here the CDR3 DNA reads TGTGCCAGCAGCTTGGGACAGGGGGCGGTCTACAATGAGCAGTTCTTC.

This clone came up a few times. V gene TRBV25-1 combines with J gene TRBJ1-6; a possible D gene is TRBD1 (5 bases). Germline V CDR1 and CDR2: MGHDK, SYGVNS. The V end was cut by 8 bases, the J end by 3 bases, with 14 bases between. The CDR3 runs 15 residues. CDR3 protein: CASLGGAGYNSPLHF. In DNA form, the CDR3 reads TGTGCCAGCCTCGGAGGGGCGGGCTATAATTCACCCCTCCACTTT.

The rearrangement links TRBV29-1 to TRBJ1-1, with 7 positions matching TRBD1. The CDR3 loop spans 14 amino acids. V shed 5 bases and J 1 base; nucleotides not matched to a gene: 7. In germline, CDR1 is SQVTM, CDR2 ANQGSEA. Written as DNA, the CDR3 is TGCAGCGTTACCTCCGGGACAGCGAACACTGAAGCTTTCTTT. Protein sequence: CSVTSGTANTEAFF.

V usage is TRBV6-4 and J usage is TRBJ2-7, with 7 bases aligning to TRBD2. The length of the CDR3 is 15 residues. Germline V gives CDR1 MRHNA, CDR2 SNTAGT. V shed 2 bases and J 3 bases; nucleotides not matched to a gene: 7. CDR3 region: CASSDGRDYVYEQYF. In nucleotides, the CDR3 is TGTGCCAGCAGTGACGGTCGGGACTACGTCTACGAGCAGTACTTC.

The J gene is TRBJ2-1, the V gene TRBV3-1 (or the pseudogene TRBV3-2), with 16 positions matching TRBD2. Trimming took 5 bases from V and 8 from J; bases not matched to a gene: 15. CDR3 size: 19 residues. Per the germline V gene, CDR1 is LGHDT and CDR2 is YNNKEL (reference sequence). The CDR3 sequence: CASSSLPGTSGRGSDEQFF. DNA for the CDR3: TGTGCCAGCAGCTCTTTACCCGGGACTAGCGGGAGGGGGAGCGATGAGCAGTTCTTC.

The chain joins TRBV7-9 to TRBJ1-5; 7 nucleotides match TRBD1. The CDR3 length is 16 residues. In germline, CDR1 is SEHNR, CDR2 FQNEAQ (reference sequence). V trimming: 1 base; J trimming: 0 bases; junction bases outside the gene matches: 3. The CDR3 reads CASSLDRGYSNQPQHF. DNA for the CDR3: TGTGCCAGCAGCTTAGACAGGGGCTATAGCAATCAGCCCCAGCATTTT.

This rearrangement joins TRBV4-2 to TRBJ2-2; 8 nucleotides match TRBD2. J was trimmed by 5 bases and V by 0 bases; bases with no gene match: 8. CDR1 is LGHNA, CDR2 YNFKEQ, per germline. The CDR3 is 17 amino acids. CDR3 amino acids: CASSQDLQAGVTGELFF. The DNA of the CDR3 is TGTGCCAGCAGCCAAGATCTCCAAGCGGGGGTAACCGGGGAGCTGTTTTTT.

The V and J genes are TRBV6-5 and TRBJ1-1, with a tentative D call TRBD1 (6 bases). V gave up 4 bases and J gave up 10 bases, with 13 bases separating them. The length of the CDR3 is 12 residues. CDR1 and CDR2 from the germline V gene are MNHEY and SVGAGI. CDR3 coding DNA: TGTGCCAGCAGTTCGGGGGGGGGCGGAGCTTTCTTT. Its protein product is CASSSGGGGAFF.

The rearrangement links TRBV10-3 to TRBJ2-7; TRBD1 agrees at 7 bases. V shed 3 bases and J 2 bases; nucleotides not matched to a gene: 4. The CDR3 is 14 residues long. Germline CDR1 and CDR2: ENHRY and SYGVKD. As DNA, the CDR3 is TGTGCCATCAGTGACCCGACAGGGACCTACGAGCAGTACTTC. The encoded protein is CAISDPTGTYEQYF.

The rearrangement joins TRBV4-1 to TRBJ2-7; D might be TRBD2 (5 bases). Trimming removed 1 base from V and 0 bases from J, with 13 bases in between. Germline CDR1 and CDR2: MGHRA and YSYEKL. This CDR3 is 16 amino acids long. CDR3 nucleotide sequence: TGCGCCAGCAGCCAAGTAAGGGCGGGTGGCTCCTACGAGCAGTACTTC. Protein: CASSQVRAGGSYEQYF.

The V gene is TRBV28, the J gene TRBJ2-3; TRBD2 matches 15 bases. CDR1 MDHEN and CDR2 SYDVKM come from the germline V gene. V was clipped by 6 bases and J by 0 bases; unmatched bases: 4. The CDR3 consists of 17 residues. CDR3 sequence: CASRGLAGGPSTDTQYF. DNA for the CDR3: TGTGCCAGCAGGGGACTAGCGGGAGGCCCTAGCACAGATACGCAGTATTTT.

The chain employs TRBV30 and TRBJ2-7; a possible D gene is TRBD2 (5 bases). Germline CDR1 GTSNPN, CDR2 SVGIG (reference sequence). The CDR3 contains 13 residues. The germline V and J ends were trimmed by 1 base and 5 bases, with 12 bases remaining between them. CDR3 bases: TGTGCCTGGAGTGGTGTCCTAGCCAACGAGCAGTACTTC. This translates into CAWSGVLANEQYF.

V and J are TRBV7-9 and TRBJ1-6; D is unclear. Germline V lookup: CDR1 SEHNR, CDR2 FQNEAQ (reference sequence). Trimming stripped 2 bases from V and 0 bases from J, with 5 bases between. This CDR3 region has 15 residues. The CDR3 here is CASSLPSSYNSPLHF. For the CDR3, the DNA is TGTGCCAGCAGCTTACCGAGCTCCTATAATTCACCCCTCCACTTT.

Here the CDR3 reads CASRAADGYTF. In DNA, the CDR3 is TGTGCCAGCAGGGCGGCCGATGGCTACACCTTC. This chain links TRBV7-2 with TRBJ1-2, with D uncertain. Germline V gene sequence: CDR1 SGHTA, CDR2 FQGNSA. The CDR3 contains 11 residues. Trimming cost V 6 bases and J 6 bases, with 8 bases left between them.

The chain couples TRBV10-3 to TRBJ1-5; TRBD1 aligns across 7 bases. This CDR3 is 15 amino acids long. J gave up 1 base and V 8 bases, and 8 bases lay outside the gene matches. CDR1 and CDR2 from the germline V gene are ENHRY and SYGVKD. This chain's CDR3 is CAIGRQGPSNQPQHF. CDR3 sequence (DNA): TGTGCCATCGGAAGACAGGGCCCCAGCAATCAGCCCCAGCATTTT.

This clone was found a few times. The CDR3: CASSLGQGDYGYTF. In nucleotides, the CDR3 is TGTGCCAGCTCACTGGGACAGGGTGACTATGGCTACACCTTC. The rearrangement uses TRBV18 and TRBJ1-2; 9 bases are a match to TRBD1. The CDR3 covers 14 residues. V trimming: 4 bases; J trimming: 3 bases; junction bases outside the gene matches: 3. Germline assignment: CDR1 KGHSH and CDR2 LQKENI.

The chain is built from TRBV5-1 and TRBJ2-7, with 7 nucleotides matching TRBD1. Trimming removed 4 bases from V and 5 bases from J; junction bases left unmatched: 9. The CDR3 is 14 amino acids. Germline V gene sequence: CDR1 SGHRS, CDR2 YFSETQ. Here the CDR3 reads CASSQGQVTDEQYF. As DNA, the CDR3 is TGCGCCAGCAGCCAAGGACAGGTCACGGACGAGCAGTACTTC.

At least ten counts were recorded for this clone. The rearrangement joins TRBV24-1 to TRBJ2-2, with D possibly matching TRBD1 (6 bases). Germline CDR1 KGHDR, CDR2 SFDVKD. The CDR3 is 15 residues long. V lost 2 bases and J 8 bases, leaving 14 bases between the germline ends. The CDR3 sequence: CATSDSIGQPGELFF. CDR3 sequence (DNA): TGTGCCACCAGTGATTCGATCGGACAGCCTGGGGAGCTGTTTTTT.

The rearrangement links TRBV28 to TRBJ2-2; TRBD1 matches 9 bases. The ends lost 5 bases at V and 1 base at J; junction bases unmatched: 5. Germline CDR1 reads MDHEN; CDR2 reads SYDVKM. The CDR3 covers 16 residues. CDR3 nucleotide sequence: TGTGCCAGCAGTCACCAGGGACAGGGGAACACCGGGGAGCTGTTTTTT. Protein product: CASSHQGQGNTGELFF.

The chain links TRBV3-1 (or the pseudogene TRBV3-2) to TRBJ2-7; weak D call: TRBD2 (5 bases). Per germline, CDR1 LGHDT and CDR2 YNNKEL (reference sequence). Trimming shortened V by 1 base and J by 2 bases, and 9 bases separated the two germline ends. The CDR3 loop spans 14 amino acids. The CDR3 DNA reads as TGTGCCAGCAGCCAAGGCGGGTGTGCCTACGAGCAGTACTTC. Translation: CASSQGGCAYEQYF.

The chain joins TRBV10-1 to TRBJ1-2; the match to TRBD1 covers 7 bases. V trimming: 10 bases; J trimming: 2 bases; junction bases outside the gene matches: 13. The CDR3 sequence is 15 residues long. Per germline, CDR1 WNHNN and CDR2 SYGVQD (reference sequence). This chain's CDR3 is CATEQRQGQNYGYTF. Here the CDR3 DNA reads TGCGCCACCGAACAGAGACAGGGACAAAACTATGGCTACACCTTC.